The rows below give T cell receptor beta chains drawn from one sample of a study of OX40 agonist ivuxolimab in advanced cancers. This table comes from immunoSEQ multiplex PCR, and its TCRdb copy is limited to in-frame clones, with some not included. The data show about 76,000 clones, with about 86% seen just once and approximately 1.5% held by the top ten. The specimen was CD4+ or CD8+ T cells sorted from blood, collected in a trial of the OX40 agonist ivuxolimab. These receptors were collected from an adult with an advanced solid tumor such as melanoma, head and neck, liver or kidney cancer. Both conserved end residues are part of each CDR3. The order of the fields is CDR3 protein, CDR3 DNA, D gene, J gene, clone size, V gene. D genes are given only for firm matches. For some rows the clone size is stated as once, few or many, or as a class when expanded; others skip it.

CDR3 protein: CASSLIHEQYF
CDR3 DNA: TGTGCCAGCAGCTTAATCCACGAGCAGTACTTC
D gene: NA
J gene: TRBJ2-7
clone size: NA
V gene: TRBV5-5

CDR3 protein: CASRRQDQETQYF
CDR3 DNA: TGTGCCAGTCGTAGACAGGACCAAGAGACCCAGTACTTC
D gene: NA
J gene: TRBJ2-5
clone size: NA
V gene: TRBV19

CDR3 protein: CSVEIGTSSFLYTDTQYF
CDR3 DNA: TGCAGCGTTGAAATAGGGACTTCCTCCTTCCTTTACACAGATACGCAGTATTTT
D gene: NA
J gene: TRBJ2-3
clone size: NA
V gene: TRBV29-1

CDR3 protein: CASTRDRGTSGQETQYF
CDR3 DNA: TGTGCCAGCACTAGGGACAGGGGTACTAGCGGCCAAGAGACCCAGTACTTC
D gene: TRBD1
J gene: TRBJ2-5
clone size: NA
V gene: TRBV28

CDR3 protein: CASSFTRGTFYGYTF
CDR3 DNA: TGTGCCAGCAGTTTCACCAGGGGAACCTTCTATGGCTACACCTTC
D gene: NA
J gene: TRBJ1-2
clone size: NA
V gene: TRBV28

CDR3 protein: CASSPTVGNMNTEAFF
CDR3 DNA: TGTGCCAGCAGCCCGACGGTGGGGAACATGAACACTGAAGCTTTCTTT
D gene: NA
J gene: TRBJ1-1
clone size: NA
V gene: TRBV9

CDR3 protein: CASSLVGSQETQYF
CDR3 DNA: TGCGCCAGCAGCTTGGTGGGGTCCCAAGAGACCCAGTACTTC
D gene: NA
J gene: TRBJ2-5
clone size: once
V gene: TRBV5-1

CDR3 protein: CASSKGDRGPYEQYF
CDR3 DNA: TGTGCCAGCAGCAAAGGGGACAGGGGGCCGTACGAGCAGTACTTC
D gene: NA
J gene: TRBJ2-7
clone size: NA
V gene: TRBV21-1

CDR3 protein: CASSLAGDMAGDTYNEQFF
CDR3 DNA: TGTGCCAGCAGCTTAGCAGGAGATATGGCAGGGGACACCTACAATGAGCAGTTCTTC
D gene: NA
J gene: TRBJ2-1
clone size: NA
V gene: TRBV7-9

CDR3 protein: CATSRDNQETQYF
CDR3 DNA: TGTGCCACCAGCAGAGATAACCAAGAGACCCAGTACTTC
D gene: NA
J gene: TRBJ2-5
clone size: NA
V gene: TRBV15

CDR3 protein: CASSFSQGIDQPQHF
CDR3 DNA: TGTGCCAGTAGTTTTTCCCAGGGGATCGATCAGCCCCAGCATTTT
D gene: NA
J gene: TRBJ1-5
clone size: NA
V gene: TRBV19

CDR3 protein: CASSSTSVGELFF
CDR3 DNA: TGTGCCAGCAGCTCGACATCGGTCGGGGAGCTGTTTTTT
D gene: NA
J gene: TRBJ2-2
clone size: NA
V gene: TRBV11-2

CDR3 protein: CASGDGTGGTGGELFF
CDR3 DNA: TGTGCCAGCGGCGATGGGACAGGGGGCACGGGCGGGGAGCTGTTTTTT
D gene: TRBD1
J gene: TRBJ2-2
clone size: NA
V gene: TRBV7-9

CDR3 protein: CASSQVGGRYNQPQHF
CDR3 DNA: TGTGCCAGCAGCCAGGTGGGGGGCAGATACAATCAGCCCCAGCATTTT
D gene: NA
J gene: TRBJ1-5
clone size: NA
V gene: TRBV7-2

CDR3 protein: CASSQGTGNTEAFF
CDR3 DNA: TGTGCCAGCAGTCAAGGGACGGGGAACACTGAAGCTTTCTTT
D gene: NA
J gene: TRBJ1-1
clone size: NA
V gene: TRBV7-3

CDR3 protein: CASSLDEGDGYTF
CDR3 DNA: TGTGCCAGCAGCTTAGACGAGGGGGATGGCTACACCTTC
D gene: NA
J gene: TRBJ1-2
clone size: NA
V gene: TRBV7-9

CDR3 protein: CASSVARSQHF
CDR3 DNA: TGTGCCAGCAGTGTGGCTCGGTCGCAGCATTTT
D gene: NA
J gene: TRBJ1-5
clone size: NA
V gene: TRBV2

CDR3 protein: CASSLVAVGGELFF
CDR3 DNA: TGTGCCAGCAGCTTGGTAGCGGTGGGCGGGGAGCTGTTTTTT
D gene: NA
J gene: TRBJ2-2
clone size: NA
V gene: TRBV7-3

CDR3 protein: CASSPPPSGTTNEKLFF
CDR3 DNA: TGTGCCAGCTCACCTCCCCCTTCCGGGACGACTAATGAAAAACTGTTTTTT
D gene: NA
J gene: TRBJ1-4
clone size: NA
V gene: TRBV18

CDR3 protein: CASSIRGGSYNEQFF
CDR3 DNA: TGTGCCAGCAGCATAAGGGGGGGCTCCTACAATGAGCAGTTCTTC
D gene: NA
J gene: TRBJ2-1
clone size: NA
V gene: TRBV6-5

CDR3 protein: CASSFAKNTEAFF
CDR3 DNA: TGTGCCAGCAGTTTTGCGAAGAACACTGAAGCTTTCTTT
D gene: NA
J gene: TRBJ1-1
clone size: NA
V gene: TRBV28